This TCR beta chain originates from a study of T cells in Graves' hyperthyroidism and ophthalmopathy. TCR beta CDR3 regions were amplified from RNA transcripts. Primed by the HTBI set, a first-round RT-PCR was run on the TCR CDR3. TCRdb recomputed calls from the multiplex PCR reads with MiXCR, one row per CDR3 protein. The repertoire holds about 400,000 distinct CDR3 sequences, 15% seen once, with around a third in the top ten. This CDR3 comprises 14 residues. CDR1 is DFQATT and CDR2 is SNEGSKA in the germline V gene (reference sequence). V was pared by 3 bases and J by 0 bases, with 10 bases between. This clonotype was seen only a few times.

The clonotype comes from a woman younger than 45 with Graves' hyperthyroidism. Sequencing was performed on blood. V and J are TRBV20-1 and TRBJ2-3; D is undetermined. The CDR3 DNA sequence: TGCAGTGCTAGCCCCCTTAAAAGCACAGATACGCAGTATTTT. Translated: CSASPLKSTDTQYF.